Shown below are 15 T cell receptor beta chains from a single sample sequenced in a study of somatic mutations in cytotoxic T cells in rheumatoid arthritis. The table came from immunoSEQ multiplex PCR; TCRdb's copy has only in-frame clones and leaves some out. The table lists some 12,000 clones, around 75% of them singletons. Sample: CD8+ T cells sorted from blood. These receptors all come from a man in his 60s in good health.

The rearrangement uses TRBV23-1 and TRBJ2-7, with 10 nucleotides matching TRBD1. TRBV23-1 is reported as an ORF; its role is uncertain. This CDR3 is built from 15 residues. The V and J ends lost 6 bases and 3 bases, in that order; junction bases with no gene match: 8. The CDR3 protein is CASSSGTGAFYEQYF. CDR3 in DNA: TGCGCCAGCAGCTCCGGGACAGGGGCCTTCTACGAGCAGTACTTC.

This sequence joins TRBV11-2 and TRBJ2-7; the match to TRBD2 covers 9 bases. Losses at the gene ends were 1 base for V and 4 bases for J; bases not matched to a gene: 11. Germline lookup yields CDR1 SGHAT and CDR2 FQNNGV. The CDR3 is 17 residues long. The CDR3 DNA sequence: TGTGCCAGCAGCTTAGGGACCGGGGGACTAGCATCGTACGAGCAGTACTTC. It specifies CASSLGTGGLASYEQYF.

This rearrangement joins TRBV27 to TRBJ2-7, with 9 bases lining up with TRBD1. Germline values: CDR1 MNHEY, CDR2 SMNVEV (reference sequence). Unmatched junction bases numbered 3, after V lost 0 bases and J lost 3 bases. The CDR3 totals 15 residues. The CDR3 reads CASSLSLGQGYEQYF. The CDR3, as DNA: TGTGCCAGCAGTTTATCTTTGGGACAGGGCTACGAGCAGTACTTC.

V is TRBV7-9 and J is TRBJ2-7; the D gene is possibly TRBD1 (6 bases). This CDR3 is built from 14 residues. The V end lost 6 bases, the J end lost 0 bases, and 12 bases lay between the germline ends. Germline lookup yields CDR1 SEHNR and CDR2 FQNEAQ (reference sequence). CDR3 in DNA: TGTGCCAGCAGTCGGACAGAGAGCTCCTACGAGCAGTACTTC. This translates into CASSRTESSYEQYF.

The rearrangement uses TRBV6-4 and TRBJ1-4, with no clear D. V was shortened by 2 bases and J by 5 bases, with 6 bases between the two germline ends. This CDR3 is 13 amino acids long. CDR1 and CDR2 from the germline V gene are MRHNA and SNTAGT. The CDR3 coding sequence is TGTGCCAGCAGTGACAGTCCCAATGAAAAACTGTTTTTT. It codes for CASSDSPNEKLFF.

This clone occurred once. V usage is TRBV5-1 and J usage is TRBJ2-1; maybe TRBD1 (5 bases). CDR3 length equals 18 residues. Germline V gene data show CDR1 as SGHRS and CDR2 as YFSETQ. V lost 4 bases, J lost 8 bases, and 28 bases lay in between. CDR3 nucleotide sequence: TGCGCCAGCAGCCCTACGACGAATGTCGGTAGCAGGGTCGATGAGCAGTTCTTC. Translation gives CASSPTTNVGSRVDEQFF.

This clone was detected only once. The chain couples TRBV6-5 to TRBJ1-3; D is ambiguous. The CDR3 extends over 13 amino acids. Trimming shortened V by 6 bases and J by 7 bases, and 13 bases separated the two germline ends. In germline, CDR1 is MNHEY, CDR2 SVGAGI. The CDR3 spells CASSSRSGNTIYF. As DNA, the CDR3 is TGTGCCAGCAGCTCCAGGTCAGGCAACACCATATATTTT.

The CDR3 loop is CAISEPGGPEAETQYF. The DNA of the CDR3 is TGTGCCATCAGTGAGCCTGGAGGGCCAGAGGCAGAGACCCAGTACTTC. The chain is built from TRBV10-3 and TRBJ2-5, with D possibly TRBD2 on 6 matching bases. The CDR3 runs 16 residues. CDR1 and CDR2 from the germline V gene are ENHRY and SYGVKD. Trimming removed 2 bases at V and 4 bases at J, with 17 bases between.

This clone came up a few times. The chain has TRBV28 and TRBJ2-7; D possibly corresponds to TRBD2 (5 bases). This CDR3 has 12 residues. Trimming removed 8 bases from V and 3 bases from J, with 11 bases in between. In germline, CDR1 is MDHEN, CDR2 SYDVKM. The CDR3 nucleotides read TGTGCCAGCTTTGACCGGGACTACGAGCAGTACTTC. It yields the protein CASFDRDYEQYF.

The CDR3 spells CASSVGLFSYEQYF. CDR3 nucleotides: TGTGCCAGCAGTGTGGGACTATTTTCCTACGAGCAGTACTTC. This chain uses TRBV6-1 with TRBJ2-7, with 7 bases matching TRBD2. The germline V gene has CDR1 MNHNS and CDR2 SASEGT. The CDR3 covers 14 residues. V shed 4 bases, J shed 1 base, and the junction held 4 bases outside the gene matches.

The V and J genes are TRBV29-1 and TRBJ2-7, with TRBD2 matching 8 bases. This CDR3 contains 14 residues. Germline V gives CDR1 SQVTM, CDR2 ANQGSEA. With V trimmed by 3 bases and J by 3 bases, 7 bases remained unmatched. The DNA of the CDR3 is TGCAGCGTTGACAGGGAGGGACTAGGCTACGAGCAGTACTTC. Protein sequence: CSVDREGLGYEQYF.

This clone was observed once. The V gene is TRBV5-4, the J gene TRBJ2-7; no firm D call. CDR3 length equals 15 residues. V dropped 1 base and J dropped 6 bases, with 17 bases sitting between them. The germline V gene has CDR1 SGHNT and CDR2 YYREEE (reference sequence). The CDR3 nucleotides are TGTGCCAGCAGCTTGTTGGCAGGCGGCCTGTTCGAGCAGTACTTC. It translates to CASSLLAGGLFEQYF.

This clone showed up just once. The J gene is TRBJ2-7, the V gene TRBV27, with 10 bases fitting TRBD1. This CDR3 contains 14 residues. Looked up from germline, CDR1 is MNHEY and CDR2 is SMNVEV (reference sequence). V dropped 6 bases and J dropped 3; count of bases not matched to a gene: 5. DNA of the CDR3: TGTGCCAGCAGCTGGACAGGGGGAGGCTACGAGCAGTACTTC. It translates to CASSWTGGGYEQYF.

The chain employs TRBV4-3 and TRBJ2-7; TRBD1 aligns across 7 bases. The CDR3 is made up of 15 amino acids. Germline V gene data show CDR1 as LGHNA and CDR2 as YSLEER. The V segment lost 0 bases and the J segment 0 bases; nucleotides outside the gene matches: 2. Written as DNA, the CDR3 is TGCGCCAGCAGCCAAGACCGACAGGGCTCCTACGAGCAGTACTTC. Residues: CASSQDRQGSYEQYF.

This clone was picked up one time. The CDR3, as DNA: TGTGCCTGGAGTGGAGGAAATCAGCCCCAGCATTTT. This sequence encodes CAWSGGNQPQHF. The V gene is TRBV30, the J gene TRBJ1-5; D remains unclear. The length of the CDR3 is 12 residues. Trimming removed 1 base from V and 4 bases from J, with 5 bases in between. Looked up from germline, CDR1 is GTSNPN and CDR2 is SVGIG (reference sequence).